A selection of T cell receptor beta chains follows, all from one sample in a study of blood T cell repertoires in COVID-19. The assay was immunoSEQ multiplex PCR, and TCRdb's table has in-frame clones only and misses some. Of under 95,000 clones listed, over 70% are singletons. The sample consisted of peripheral blood. The source of these receptors is a man in his forties or fifties with acute or convalescent COVID-19. Both conserved end residues are part of each CDR3. The D gene is left open where the match is weak. Some rows have no size entry. The others give once, few or many, or a class for an expanded clone.

j_gene,v_gene,abundance,d_gene,CDR3nt,CDR3aa
TRBJ1-5,TRBV12-3/TRBV12-4,-,-,TGTGCCAGCAGTTTATCGGGGGGTCAGCCCCAGCATTTT,CASSLSGGQPQHF
TRBJ2-7,TRBV4-1,-,TRBD1,TGCGCCAGCAGCCTTACCGGGACAGGAGACTACGAGCAGTACTTC,CASSLTGTGDYEQYF
TRBJ1-2,TRBV4-2,-,TRBD1,TGTGCCAGCAGCCAGGGAACGGGACAGAGTCGAATGAACTATGGCTACACCTTC,CASSQGTGQSRMNYGYTF
TRBJ2-2,TRBV3-1/TRBV3-2,-,-,TGTGCCAGCAGCCAAAGTACCCCGCGGGCCGGGGAGCTGTTTTTT,CASSQSTPRAGELFF
TRBJ1-3,TRBV19,-,TRBD1,TGTGCCAGTAGCGTTTCGTTCGGACAGGGGTTCTCTGGAAACACCATATATTTT,CASSVSFGQGFSGNTIYF
TRBJ1-5,TRBV19,-,-,TGTGCCAGTAGTATTAGAAAAGGGGATAGCAATCAGCCCCAGCATTTT,CASSIRKGDSNQPQHF
TRBJ1-2,TRBV4-1,-,-,TGCGCCAGCAGCCAAGTCCCAGAACAGAACTATGGCTACACCTTC,CASSQVPEQNYGYTF
TRBJ2-5,TRBV7-2,-,TRBD2,TGTGCCAGCAGCCTGGCGGGAGGGGAAGTATGGACCCAGTACTTC,CASSLAGGEVWTQYF
TRBJ2-1,TRBV3-1/TRBV3-2,-,TRBD1,TGTGCCAGCAGCCAATTCGGACAGGAGGCGCTGTTCTTC,CASSQFGQEALFF
TRBJ1-1,TRBV30,once,-,TGTGCCTGGACCCCCGTCACAGGGTACACTGAAGCTTTCTTT,CAWTPVTGYTEAFF
TRBJ1-2,TRBV7-2,-,TRBD1,TGTGCCAGCAGCTTAGGGACAGGGACCTCTAACTATGGCTACACCTTC,CASSLGTGTSNYGYTF
TRBJ1-1,TRBV12-3/TRBV12-4,-,TRBD1,TGTGCCAGCAGTCGACACAGGGGAGCTTTCTTT,CASSRHRGAFF
TRBJ1-3,TRBV11-2,-,-,TGTGCCAGCAGATGGGTGGGAGGCTCTGGAAACACCATATATTTT,CASRWVGGSGNTIYF
TRBJ1-1,TRBV18,-,-,TGTGCCAGCTCACCACGGGTACAGGGACAGAACACTGAAGCTTTCTTT,CASSPRVQGQNTEAFF
TRBJ2-7,TRBV7-2,-,TRBD1,TGTGCCAGCAGCCTCGGGACAGACCCCTACGAGCAGTACTTC,CASSLGTDPYEQYF
TRBJ2-1,TRBV19,-,TRBD1,TGTGCCAGTAGTCCTGGACAGGGGGGTAATGAGCAGTTCTTC,CASSPGQGGNEQFF
TRBJ2-1,TRBV9,-,TRBD2,TGTGCCAGCAGCGCCGGGAGGGCCGAGTTCAATGAGCAGTTCTTC,CASSAGRAEFNEQFF
TRBJ2-2,TRBV5-5,-,-,TGTGCCAGCAGCTACAGGGCCGGGGAGCTGTTTTTT,CASSYRAGELFF
TRBJ1-5,TRBV4-3,-,-,TGCGCCAGCAGCCAAGATGTGGGGCGAGATCAGCCCCAGCATTTT,CASSQDVGRDQPQHF
TRBJ1-2,TRBV19,-,-,TGTGCCAGTAAGACAACCTCAGGGCCCCCCGGTGGCTACACCTTC,CASKTTSGPPGGYTF
TRBJ2-7,TRBV29-1,-,TRBD1,TGCAGCGGTGGACAGGGGACCGACGAGCAGTACTTC,CSGGQGTDEQYF
TRBJ2-7,TRBV28,-,TRBD2,TGTGCCAGCAGCCCCGATTCCTGGACTAGCGGGAGAGTAGAGCAGTACTTC,CASSPDSWTSGRVEQYF
TRBJ1-6,TRBV4-3,few,TRBD1,TGCGCCAGCAGCCAGACCGGGACAGGGAATTCACCCCTCCACTTT,CASSQTGTGNSPLHF
TRBJ2-5,TRBV3-1/TRBV3-2,-,TRBD2,TGTGCCAGCAGCCAAGATTTTAGTAGCGGGAGGGGAGGAGAGACCCAGTACTTC,CASSQDFSSGRGGETQYF
TRBJ1-2,TRBV7-2,-,-,TGTGCCAGCAGCTTTGTGGGGAGAGGCTACACCTTC,CASSFVGRGYTF
TRBJ2-2,TRBV9,-,-,TGTGCCAGCGGGGACACGAACACCGGGGAGCTGTTTTTT,CASGDTNTGELFF
TRBJ2-7,TRBV28,-,TRBD1,TGTGCCAGCAGTTTGGGGGACAGGACGCCTCGGGAGCAGTACTTC,CASSLGDRTPREQYF
TRBJ1-2,TRBV7-2,-,-,TGTGCCAGCAGCTTAGTCAACGGGGGCTACACCTTC,CASSLVNGGYTF
TRBJ1-5,TRBV4-1,-,-,TGCGCCAGCAGCCAAGAACTCTCTAGCAATCAGCCCCAGCATTTT,CASSQELSSNQPQHF
TRBJ2-1,TRBV6-2/TRBV6-3,-,-,TGTGCCAGCAGTTTACAGGGATCCTACAATGAGCAGTTCTTC,CASSLQGSYNEQFF
TRBJ2-2,TRBV5-1,-,-,TGCGCCAGCAGCTTGGACAGGGAAGGCGGGGAGCTGTTTTTT,CASSLDREGGELFF
TRBJ2-1,TRBV5-1,-,-,TGCGCCAGCAGCCCCCTAGGGGGGGGCTCCTACAATGAGCAGTTCTTC,CASSPLGGGSYNEQFF
TRBJ1-1,TRBV29-1,-,-,TGCAGCGTTGAAGCAGGCCTTGAAGCTTTCTTT,CSVEAGLEAFF
TRBJ1-4,TRBV29-1,-,TRBD1,TGCAGCGTTGGACGGACAGGGGGCGCGGGTGAAAAACTGTTTTTT,CSVGRTGGAGEKLFF
TRBJ1-1,TRBV13,once,-,TGTGCCAGCAGCTTAGGAGGACATCTGCCAATGAACACTGAAGCTTTCTTT,CASSLGGHLPMNTEAFF
TRBJ1-5,TRBV28,once,-,TGTGCCAGCAGTTTAGGGGGCGGCAGTCAGCCCCAGCATTTT,CASSLGGGSQPQHF
TRBJ2-3,TRBV5-6,-,-,TGTGCCAGCAGCTCGGTCGTTCAACTAGGAGATACGCAGTATTTT,CASSSVVQLGDTQYF
TRBJ2-2,TRBV19,-,-,TGTGCCAGTAGTCCCAGGAAGGGGGCGAACACCGGGGAGCTGTTTTTT,CASSPRKGANTGELFF
TRBJ2-7,TRBV7-9,few,TRBD2,TGTGCCAGCAGCCCGGGACTAGCGTCCGGCGAGCAGTACTTC,CASSPGLASGEQYF
TRBJ1-1,TRBV30,once,-,TGTGCCTGGAGTGTACTGACAGCCACTGAAGCTTTCTTT,CAWSVLTATEAFF
TRBJ2-1,TRBV5-1,-,TRBD1,TGCGCCAGCAGCCGATATTCGGACAGGGTATACAATGAGCAGTTCTTC,CASSRYSDRVYNEQFF
TRBJ1-2,TRBV4-2,-,-,TGTGCCAGCAGCCACAGGGGCTCTGGCTACACCTTC,CASSHRGSGYTF
TRBJ1-1,TRBV5-4,-,TRBD1,TGTGCCAGCAGCTTGGAAGGACAGGGGATGACTGAAGCTTTCTTT,CASSLEGQGMTEAFF
TRBJ1-2,TRBV6-4,few,TRBD1,TGTGCCAGCAGTGACCGGACAGGGGGGCCCTATGGCTACACCTTC,CASSDRTGGPYGYTF
TRBJ2-1,TRBV12-3/TRBV12-4,-,-,TGTGCCAGCAGCCAGGGGAATGAGCAGTTCTTC,CASSQGNEQFF
TRBJ1-5,TRBV5-1,once,-,TGCGCCAGCAGCTTGGGCGAAATCAATAAGCCCCAGCATTTT,CASSLGEINKPQHF